This T cell receptor (beta chain) was retrieved from a study of cytomegalovirus exposure and HLA in healthy donors. Study-wide findings and caveats: Using a false discovery rate of 0.05, a later analysis showed that 15,000 to 20,000 TCR beta sequences were associated with HLA alleles. One later analysis reportedly identified an Asian-associated ancestry cluster that showed fewer N-insertions than the approximately 700-donor mean. Apparent HLA restriction characterized most CMV-associated TCR beta chains in a later analysis.

Primers: 60 Vbeta forward and 13 Jbeta reverse. Produced via immunoSEQ multiplex PCR; TCRdb's table is partial and in-frame only. The table has over 100,000 clones, around 87% seen once. A remark on this clone: Its antigen is as yet unknown.

Sequenced sample: PBMCs. This TCR was sampled from a woman aged 25-40 years in good health and CMV-seronegative.

For the CDR3, the DNA is TGTGCCAGCTCACCGGACAGGGCAGGTGAAAAACTGTTTTTT. Encoded protein: CASSPDRAGEKLFF. The V call is TRBV18, the J call TRBJ1-4, with 8 positions matching TRBD1. The CDR3 is 14 residues long. Germline trimming cut 3 bases from V and 7 bases from J; bases unmatched to any gene: 4. The germline V gene has CDR1 KGHSH and CDR2 LQKENI. The complete variable domain, with remaining parts taken from reference TRBV18 and TRBJ1-4, reads NAGVMQNPRHLVRRRGQEARLRCSPMKGHSHVYWYRQLPEEGLKFMVYLQKENIIDESGMPKERFSAEFPKEGPSILRIQQVVRGDSAAYFCASSPDRAGEKLFFGSGTQLSVL.